This T cell receptor beta chain was sequenced in a study of technical replicates of blood from a few donors. The method was immunoSEQ multiplex PCR; TCRdb's version includes in-frame clones alone and lacks a portion of them. The table shows approximately 94,000 clones, with roughly 95% occurring only once. This CDR3 has 14 residues. Germline V lookup: CDR1 SGHNT, CDR2 YYREEE (reference sequence). V lost 2 bases and J lost 0, with 6 bases in between. The sequenced sample was T cells isolated from PBMCs. The origin of this receptor is a human donor in good health. This rearrangement joins TRBV5-4 to TRBJ1-5; no firm D call. The CDR3 coding sequence is TGTGCCAGCAGCTTTAGAGGTAGCAATCAGCCCCAGCATTTT. Translating it yields CASSFRGSNQPQHF. Combining the CDR3 with reference TRBV5-4 and TRBJ1-5 gives the whole variable domain ETGVTQSPTHLIKTRGQQVTLRCSSQSGHNTVSWYQQALGQGPQFIFQYYREEENGRGNFPPRFSGLQFPNYSSELNVNALELDDSALYLCASSFRGSNQPQHFGDGTRLSIL.